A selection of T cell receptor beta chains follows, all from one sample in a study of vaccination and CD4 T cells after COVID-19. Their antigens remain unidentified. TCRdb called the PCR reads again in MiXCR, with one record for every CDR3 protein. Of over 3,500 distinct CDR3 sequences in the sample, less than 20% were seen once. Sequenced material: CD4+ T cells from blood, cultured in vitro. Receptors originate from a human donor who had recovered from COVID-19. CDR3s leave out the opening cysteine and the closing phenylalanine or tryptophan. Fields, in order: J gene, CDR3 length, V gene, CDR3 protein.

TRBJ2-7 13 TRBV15 ATSPPDRASYEQY
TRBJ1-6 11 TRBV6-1 ASRRSYNSPLH
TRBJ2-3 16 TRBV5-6 ASSSLIRLAGTTDTQY
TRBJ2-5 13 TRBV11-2 ASSPGGTSVETQY
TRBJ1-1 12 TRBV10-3 AISGSSRNTEAF
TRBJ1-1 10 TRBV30 AWSSLNTEAF
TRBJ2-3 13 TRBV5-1 ASSGTGGPTDTQY
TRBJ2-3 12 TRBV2 ASRGGTSSDTQY
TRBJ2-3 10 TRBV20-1 SARLADDTQY
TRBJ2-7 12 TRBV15 ATGKSHGEGEQY
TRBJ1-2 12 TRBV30 AWSVSWGRDGYT
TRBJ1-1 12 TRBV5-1 ASSLDVENTEAF
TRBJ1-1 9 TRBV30 AWRENAEAF
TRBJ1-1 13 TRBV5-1 ASSLDSGGQERAF
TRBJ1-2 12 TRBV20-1 SARGQGGNYGYT
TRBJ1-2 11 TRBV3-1 ASSQDLVDGYT
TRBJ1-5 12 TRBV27 ASSKTGLRQPQH
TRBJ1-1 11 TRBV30 AWSGNWGTEAF
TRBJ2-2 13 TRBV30 AWSLDWGNTGELF
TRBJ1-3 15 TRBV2 ASSANPGTALGNTIY
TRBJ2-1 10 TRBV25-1 ASSPRGGEQL
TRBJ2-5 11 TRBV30 AWSVRGGRTQY
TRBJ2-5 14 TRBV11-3 ASSPGLAGAQETQY
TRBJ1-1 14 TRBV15 ATSRDSDAANTEAF
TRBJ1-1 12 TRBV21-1 ASSMGTKEGEAF
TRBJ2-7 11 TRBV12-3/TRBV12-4 ASGASPVYEQY
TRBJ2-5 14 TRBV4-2 ASSQTSGGAEETQY
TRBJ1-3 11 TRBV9 ASSAEGGNTIY
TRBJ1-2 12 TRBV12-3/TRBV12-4 ASSPIGLMYAYT
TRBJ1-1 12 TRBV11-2 ASSLLGKNTEAF
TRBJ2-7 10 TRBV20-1 SALKGDYEQY
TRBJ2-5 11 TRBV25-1 ASSPRGPRAQY
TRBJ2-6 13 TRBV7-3 ASSRTYSGANVLT
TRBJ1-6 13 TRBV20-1 SARDVGQYNSPLH
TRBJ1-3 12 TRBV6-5 ASSYTASGNTIY
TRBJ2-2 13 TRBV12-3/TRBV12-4 AGSLSAPNTGELF
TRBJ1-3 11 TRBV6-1 ASRGNSGNTIY
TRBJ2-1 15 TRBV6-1 ASGGGLAGANYNEQF
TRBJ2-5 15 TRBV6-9 ASSYHRRRASQETQY
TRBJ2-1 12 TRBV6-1 ASSEAGKSNEQF
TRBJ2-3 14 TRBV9 ASTRREGAFADTQY
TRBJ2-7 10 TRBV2 ASTSNSYEQY
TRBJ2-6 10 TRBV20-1 SASPGANVLT
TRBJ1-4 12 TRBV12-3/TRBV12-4 ASSPGQGNEKLF
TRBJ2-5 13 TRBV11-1 ASSPPGTSGETQY
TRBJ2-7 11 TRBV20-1 SASGPLAYEQY
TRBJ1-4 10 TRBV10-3 ATSGGGEKLF
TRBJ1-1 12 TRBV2 ASIPFGGGTEAF
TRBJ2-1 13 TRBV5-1 ASSFGAGGVGEQF
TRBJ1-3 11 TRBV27 ASRSYSGNTIY
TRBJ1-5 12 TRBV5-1 ASSLDSGGQPQH
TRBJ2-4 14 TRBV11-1 ASSPRDSLTKNIQY